In this sample, the clone carrying this TCR delta chain is large. Other DNA sequences from this sample encode an identical CDR3 as well. This specimen belongs to a study of gamma-delta chains in newborns, infants, children. Study information: Microbial exposure reportedly drives polyclonal innate γδ T cell expansion after birth.

The CDR3 is made up of 18 amino acids. Germline loops: CDR1 GEAIGNYY, CDR2 EKD. V trimming: 0 bases; J trimming: 3 bases; junction bases outside the gene matches: 13. TCRdb reanalysed the reads via CATT. This table holds 1,500 to 2,500 delta-chain clones, around 3% found once. V is TRDV2 and J is TRDJ1; 9 nucleotides agree with TRDD3. Sequences were obtained from blood. The sequence derives from a child in good health. In nucleotides, the CDR3 is TGTGCCTGTGACACCGTGGAACTGGGGGAAACAGCCCCCGATAAACTCATCTTT. Protein sequence: CACDTVELGETAPDKLIF.